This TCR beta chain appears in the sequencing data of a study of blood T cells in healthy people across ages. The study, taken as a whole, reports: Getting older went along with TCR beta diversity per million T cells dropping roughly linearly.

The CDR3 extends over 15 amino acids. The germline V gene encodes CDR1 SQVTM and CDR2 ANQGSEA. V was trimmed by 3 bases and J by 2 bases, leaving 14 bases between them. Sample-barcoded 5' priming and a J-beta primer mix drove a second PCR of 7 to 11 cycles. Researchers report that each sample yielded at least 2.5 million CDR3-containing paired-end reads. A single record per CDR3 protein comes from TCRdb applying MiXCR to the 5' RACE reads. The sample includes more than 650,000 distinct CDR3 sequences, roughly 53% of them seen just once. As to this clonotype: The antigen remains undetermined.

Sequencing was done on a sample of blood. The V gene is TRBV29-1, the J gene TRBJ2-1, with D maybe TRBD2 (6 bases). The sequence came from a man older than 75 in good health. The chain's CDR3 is CSVEGGGTPYNEQFF. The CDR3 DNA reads TGCAGCGTTGAGGGTGGGGGGACCCCCTACAATGAGCAGTTCTTC.